Detailed here is one TCR beta chain. The sample originates from a study of blood T cell repertoires in COVID-19. Study-wide background: Acute and convalescent COVID-19 specimens originated in the United States, Italy and Spain.

From germline, CDR1 is SGHDT and CDR2 YYEEEE. After removal of 4 bases from V and 7 bases from J, the junction contained 9 bases not matched to a gene. The CDR3 runs 17 residues. Repertoires were generated with immunoSEQ multiplex PCR, while TCRdb's copy carries only in-frame clones and drops some. The repertoire holds some 140,000 clones, with 83% as singletons. This chain links TRBV5-6 with TRBJ2-1, with TRBD2 identical over 15 bases. The sequencing sample was made of peripheral blood. The clonotype originates from an older woman with COVID-19, enrolled during active disease. CDR3 bases: TGTGCCAGCAGCACCGGGACTAGCGGGAGGTGGGGTAATGAGCAGTTCTTC. As protein: CASSTGTSGRWGNEQFF.